This T cell receptor beta chain comes out of a study of neurological immune-mediated disorders. General study results and limits: Private repertoires in all groups were suggested by the finding that expanded clones across subjects shared no CDR3 amino acid sequences. Among 34 multiple sclerosis patients, 18 had repertoires that phylogenetic grouping placed in one related-CDR3 cluster, a possible signature.

The making of cDNA relied on 5'RACE with 10-nucleotide random UMIs. TCRdb reprocessed the 5' RACE reads via MiXCR and lists one record per CDR3 protein. The sample lists about 55,000 distinct CDR3 sequences; more than 4% were seen once. CDR3 length equals 14 residues. V lost 4 bases, J lost 1 base, and 9 bases lay in between. Germline V lookup: CDR1 MNHEY, CDR2 SVGAGI. Unsorted libraries were derived from 2 million PBMCs stored at -80 C. This clonotype was observed at least ten times. The antigen is unknown. What was sequenced was PBMCs. V usage is TRBV6-5 and J usage is TRBJ2-3; D gene unclear. This receptor was obtained from a man between 45 and 60 years old with multiple sclerosis. CDR3 sequence reads: CASSSPSGTDTQYF. CDR3 DNA: TGTGCCAGCAGTTCTCCGTCTGGCACAGATACGCAGTATTTT.